One and the same sample provided the 14 T cell receptor beta chains below, sequenced in a study of CD8 T cells in Susac syndrome. Random hexamers were used to reverse transcribe an amount of 0.5 to 1 ug RNA. One entry per CDR3 protein, called by TCRdb with MiXCR from the immunoSEQ multiplex PCR reads. This table holds under 200,000 distinct CDR3 sequences, about 95% found once. The source material was CD8+ T cells from PBMCs. These receptors came from a human donor with multiple sclerosis.

This clonotype was seen just once. The chain couples TRBV12-5 to TRBJ2-1, with D hard to call. The CDR3 consists of 12 residues. V was pared by 2 bases and J by 7 bases, with 6 bases between. Germline CDR1 LGHNT, CDR2 FRNRAP. The CDR3 sequence is CASGLLPNEQFF. In nucleotides, the CDR3 is TGTGCTAGTGGTTTGTTGCCAAATGAGCAGTTCTTC.

V usage is TRBV20-1 and J usage is TRBJ2-7; 9 bases line up with TRBD1. The CDR3 extends over 15 amino acids. Trimming cost V 0 bases and J 5 bases; bases outside gene matches: 8. The germline CDR1 and CDR2 sequences are DFQATT and SNEGSKA (reference sequence). The CDR3, as DNA: TGCAGTGCTAGAGATGGGGGACAGGGTTCCCACGAGCAGTACTTC. Its translation is CSARDGGQGSHEQYF.

J is TRBJ2-7 and V is TRBV7-8, with 7 positions matching TRBD1. This CDR3 spans 16 amino acids. Germline V gives CDR1 SGHVS, CDR2 FQNEAQ. Unmatched junction bases numbered 8, after V lost 3 bases and J lost 0 bases. In nucleotides, the CDR3 is TGTGCCAGCAGCTTTGACAGGGCCCAGACCTCCTACGAGCAGTACTTC. Protein product: CASSFDRAQTSYEQYF.

J is TRBJ2-7 and V is TRBV30, with no clear D. Germline CDR1 and CDR2: GTSNPN and SVGIG (reference sequence). The CDR3 contains 12 residues. Trimming removed 3 bases from V and 5 bases from J, with 11 bases in between. CDR3 in DNA: TGTGCCTGGAGCCCCCAAGACCACGAGCAGTACTTC. Protein sequence: CAWSPQDHEQYF.

This chain uses TRBV9 with TRBJ1-2; TRBD1 might be the D (6 bases). CDR1 is SGDLS and CDR2 is YYNGEE in the germline V gene. The CDR3 contains 15 residues. V lost 4 bases and J lost 8, with 21 bases in between. The CDR3 is CASSPGETGPRGYTF. The CDR3 region has the DNA TGTGCCAGCAGCCCAGGCGAAACAGGGCCCAGGGGCTACACCTTC.

V is TRBV30 and J is TRBJ2-7, with 7 bases aligning to TRBD2. The CDR3 consists of 14 residues. In germline, CDR1 is GTSNPN, CDR2 SVGIG (reference sequence). CDR3 nucleotide sequence: TGTGGATTACTACTAATAGGCGGGAGAGGGGAGCAGTACTTC. As protein: CGLLLIGGRGEQYF. The complete variable domain, with remaining parts taken from reference TRBV30 and TRBJ2-7, reads SQTIHQWPATLVQPVGSPLSLECTVEGTSNPNLYWYRQAAGRGLQLLFYSVGIGQISSEVPQNLSASRPQDRQFILSSKKLLLSDSGFYLCGLLLIGGRGEQYFGPGTRLTVT.

V usage is TRBV28 and J usage is TRBJ2-7, with D possibly matching TRBD2 (5 bases). The CDR3 sequence is 14 residues long. Germline values: CDR1 MDHEN, CDR2 SYDVKM. Trimming stripped 5 bases from V and 5 bases from J, with 16 bases between. The CDR3: CASSRLATGDEQYF. The CDR3 DNA follows: TGTGCCAGCAGTCGACTCGCGACCGGGGACGAGCAGTACTTC. Full variable domain (missing parts from reference TRBV28 and TRBJ2-7): DVKVTQSSRYLVKRTGEKVFLECVQDMDHENMFWYRQDPGLGLRLIYFSYDVKMKEKGDIPEGYSVSREKKERFSLILESASTNQTSMYLCASSRLATGDEQYFGPGTRLTVT.

CDR3 coding DNA: TGTGCCAGCAGCCAAGAGCGGTCACCCTATGGCTACACCTTC. This translates into CASSQERSPYGYTF. The chain joins TRBV14 to TRBJ1-2; D not certain. Germline CDR1 reads SGHDN; CDR2 reads FVKESK. The CDR3 spans 14 residues. The V gene lost 0 bases and the J gene lost 4 bases, with 9 bases spanning the gap.

CDR3 sequence reads: CASSQVPGVSYEQYF. As DNA, the CDR3 is TGTGCCAGCAGCCAAGTCCCGGGGGTATCCTACGAGCAGTACTTC. The J gene is TRBJ2-7, the V gene TRBV14, with D perhaps matching TRBD2 (6 bases). The ends were cut back, 1 base at V and 1 base at J, with 11 bases in the middle. Germline CDR1 reads SGHDN; CDR2 reads FVKESK. This CDR3 comprises 15 residues.

V and J are TRBV23-1 and TRBJ2-7; D is perhaps TRBD2 (6 bases). TRBV23-1 is treated as an ORF (open reading frame) with a function not yet certain. This CDR3 contains 15 residues. The V and J ends lost 2 bases and 0 bases respectively, with 11 bases between them. DNA for the CDR3: TGCGCCAGCAGTCAAACGGCGGGATTCTCCTACGAGCAGTACTTC. Residues: CASSQTAGFSYEQYF.

The chain is built from TRBV13 and TRBJ2-3; 8 bases align to TRBD2. The CDR3 loop spans 17 amino acids. Trimming took 5 bases from V and 6 from J; bases not matched to a gene: 16. Germline CDR1 PRHDT, CDR2 FYEKMQ (reference sequence). The CDR3: CASSAWVGSGSEDTQYF. For the CDR3, the DNA is TGTGCCAGCAGCGCCTGGGTGGGGAGCGGGAGCGAGGATACGCAGTATTTT.

The chain employs TRBV7-9 and TRBJ1-2; tentatively, D is TRBD1 (5 bases). Germline assignment: CDR1 SEHNR and CDR2 FQNEAQ (reference sequence). The CDR3 loop spans 13 amino acids. The V and J ends lost 1 base and 9 bases respectively, with 12 bases between them. The CDR3 region has the DNA TGTGCCAGCAGCTTAGGCGGCCAGGGCAGCTACACCTTC. It translates to CASSLGGQGSYTF.

The gene calls are TRBV4-1 and TRBJ1-1, with TRBD1 as a possible D gene (5 bases). The CDR3 sequence is 14 residues long. Germline values: CDR1 MGHRA, CDR2 YSYEKL. CDR3 coding DNA: TGCGCGACCAGACCCCAGGGTTCGTTAACTGAAGCTTTCTTT. Encoded protein: CATRPQGSLTEAFF.

The chain couples TRBV30 to TRBJ1-2; D remains ambiguous. The germline gives CDR1 GTSNPN, CDR2 SVGIG (reference sequence). The V and J ends lost 0 bases and 5 bases respectively, with 16 bases between them. The CDR3 totals 15 residues. The CDR3 reads CAWSVGLLAAYGYTF. In DNA, the CDR3 is TGTGCCTGGAGTGTTGGCCTCCTCGCGGCTTATGGCTACACCTTC.